This T cell receptor (beta chain) comes out of a study of T cell responses to AZD1222 COVID-19 vaccine. Details on this clone: Its antigen remains unknown.

Study-wide points: Spike-specific TCR breadth and depth went up after people got two AZD1222 doses. Females made up more of the donors, who were largely white British, and clonal diversity may have come out too low. Baseline serostatus was positive in only a handful of AZD1222 recipients. CD4 TCRs covered the whole spike, strongest at regions 160-218 and 743-854.

Some clones are missing from TCRdb's copy, which holds only in-frame ones; the method was immunoSEQ multiplex PCR. The sample consists of about 110,000 clones, roughly 87% of them appearing once. V gave up 0 bases and J gave up 6 bases; unmatched junction bases: 5. This CDR3 spans 16 amino acids. CDR1 is SGHRS, CDR2 YFSETQ, per germline. The chain recombines TRBV5-1 with TRBJ2-1; 11 bases are a match to TRBD2. The sequence was obtained from an adult in good health. Sequencing was performed on peripheral blood, taken on day 0 of AZD1222 vaccination. The CDR3 protein is CASSLVGSGGANEQFF. The DNA of the CDR3 is TGCGCCAGCAGCTTGGTCGGTAGCGGGGGGGCCAATGAGCAGTTCTTC.